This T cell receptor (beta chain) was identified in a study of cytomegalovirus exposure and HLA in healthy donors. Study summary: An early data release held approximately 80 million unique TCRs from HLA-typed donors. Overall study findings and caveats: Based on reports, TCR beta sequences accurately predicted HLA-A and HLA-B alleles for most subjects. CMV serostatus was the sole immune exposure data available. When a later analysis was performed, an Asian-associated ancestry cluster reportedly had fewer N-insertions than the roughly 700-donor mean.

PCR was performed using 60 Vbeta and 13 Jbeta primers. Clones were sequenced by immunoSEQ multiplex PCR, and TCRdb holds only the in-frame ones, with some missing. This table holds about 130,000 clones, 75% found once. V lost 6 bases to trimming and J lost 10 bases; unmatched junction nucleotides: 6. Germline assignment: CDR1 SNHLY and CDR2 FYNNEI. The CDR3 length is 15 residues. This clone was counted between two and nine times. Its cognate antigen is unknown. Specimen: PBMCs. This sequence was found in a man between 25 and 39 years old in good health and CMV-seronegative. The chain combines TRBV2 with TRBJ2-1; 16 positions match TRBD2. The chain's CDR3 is CASRGTSGRVPEQFF. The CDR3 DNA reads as TGTGCCAGCAGAGGGACTAGCGGGAGGGTCCCCGAGCAGTTCTTC.